One and the same sample provided the 5 T cell receptor beta chains below, sequenced in a study of CD8 T cells in ankylosing spondylitis. Using its own MiXCR run on the 5' RACE reads, TCRdb lists one record per CDR3 protein. The sample comprises a few hundred thousand distinct CDR3 sequences, about 11% of which are singletons, and about 19% rests with the top ten. Sequencing input: blood, either unsorted or a sorted T cell fraction (not recorded which). The receptors were gathered from a male donor with ankylosing spondylitis or in good health (not recorded which).

This clonotype was counted many times. The genes are TRBV12-3 or TRBV12-4 and TRBJ2-3; 11 bases map to TRBD2. V gave up 3 bases and J gave up 5 bases; unmatched junction bases: 4. CDR3 size: 15 residues. CDR3 DNA sequence: TGTGCCAGCAGTTTTCGACTAGCGGGGATAGATACGCAGTATTTT. Translated: CASSFRLAGIDTQYF.

The J gene is TRBJ2-7, the V gene TRBV6-1, with D perhaps TRBD1 (5 bases). Germline V CDR1 and CDR2: MNHNS, SASEGT. Trimming took off 6 bases at V and 6 bases at J, with 15 bases between the two ends. This CDR3 has 13 residues. In nucleotides, the CDR3 is TGTGCCAGCAGGACTTGGGGCGAGACCGAGCAGTACTTC. Translating it yields CASRTWGETEQYF.

The rearrangement joins TRBV7-9 to TRBJ2-3; D remains ambiguous. V was pared by 3 bases and J by 4 bases, with 5 bases between. The V gene's germline CDR1 is SEHNR and CDR2 FQNEAQ (reference sequence). This CDR3 comprises 12 residues. The DNA for the CDR3 is TGTGCCAGCAGCTTTGCTGCAGATACGCAGTATTTT. It codes for CASSFAADTQYF.

This clonotype was seen a few times. V gene TRBV28 combines with J gene TRBJ2-5; D ambiguous. V lost 5 bases to trimming and J lost 9 bases, with 4 bases between them. There are 9 residues in the CDR3. Germline CDR1 and CDR2: MDHEN and SYDVKM. The CDR3 here is CASSPPQYF. CDR3 sequence (DNA): TGTGCCAGCAGTCCCCCCCAGTACTTC.

This clonotype was seen ten or more times. The chain employs TRBV20-1 and TRBJ1-4; TRBD1 matches at 9 bases. The CDR3 has 15 amino acids. Looked up from germline, CDR1 is DFQATT and CDR2 is SNEGSKA (reference sequence). The ends lost 4 bases at V and 4 bases at J; junction bases unmatched: 7. CDR3 loop: CSATKTGGLNEKLFF. CDR3 bases: TGCAGTGCTACCAAAACAGGGGGCCTTAATGAAAAACTGTTTTTT.